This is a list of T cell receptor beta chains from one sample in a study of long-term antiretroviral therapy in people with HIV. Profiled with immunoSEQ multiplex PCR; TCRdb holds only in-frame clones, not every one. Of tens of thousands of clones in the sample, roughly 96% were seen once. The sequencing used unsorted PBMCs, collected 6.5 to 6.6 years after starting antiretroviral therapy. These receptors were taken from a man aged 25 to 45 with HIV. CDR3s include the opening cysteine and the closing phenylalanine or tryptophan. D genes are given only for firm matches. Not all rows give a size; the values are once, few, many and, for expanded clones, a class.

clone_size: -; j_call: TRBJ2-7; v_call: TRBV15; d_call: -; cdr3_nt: TGTGCCACCAGCCCGGCGACAGGAGGGTTCTACGAGCAGTACTTC; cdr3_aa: CATSPATGGFYEQYF
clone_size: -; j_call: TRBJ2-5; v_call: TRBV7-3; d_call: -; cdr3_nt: TGTGCCAGCAGCCCCTCGGGAGGGGGCGGCGAGACCCAGTACTTC; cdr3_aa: CASSPSGGGGETQYF
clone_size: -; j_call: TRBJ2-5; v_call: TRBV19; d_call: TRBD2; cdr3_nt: TGTGCCAGTAGTATACGCCTACTAGCGGGGGGGCTGGAGACCCAGTACTTC; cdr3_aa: CASSIRLLAGGLETQYF
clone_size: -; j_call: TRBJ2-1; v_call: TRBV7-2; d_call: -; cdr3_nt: TGTGCCAGCACCCACACTTTGGACAGATCCAATGAGCAGTTCTTC; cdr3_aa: CASTHTLDRSNEQFF
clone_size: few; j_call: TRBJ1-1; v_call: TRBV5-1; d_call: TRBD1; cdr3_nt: TGCGCCAGCAGCGGGGACAGGGAGAACACTGAAGCTTTCTTT; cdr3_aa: CASSGDRENTEAFF
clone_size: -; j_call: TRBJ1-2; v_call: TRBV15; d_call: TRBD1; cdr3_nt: TGTGCCACCAGCAGAGATAAGGACAGGGATCTAGGCTACACCTTC; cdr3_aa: CATSRDKDRDLGYTF
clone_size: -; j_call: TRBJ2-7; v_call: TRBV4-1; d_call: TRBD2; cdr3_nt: TGCGCCAGCAGCCAAGACTCCGGCGGGAGGGCGGACGAGCAGTACTTC; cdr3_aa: CASSQDSGGRADEQYF
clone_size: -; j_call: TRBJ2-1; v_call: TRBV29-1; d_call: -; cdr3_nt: TGCAGCGTTGAGAGGGACACCTACAATGAGCAGTTCTTC; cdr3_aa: CSVERDTYNEQFF
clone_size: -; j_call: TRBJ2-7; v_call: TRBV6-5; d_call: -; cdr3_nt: TGTGCCAGCAGTCTTTCTGGGGGGCGCGAGCAGTACTTC; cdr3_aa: CASSLSGGREQYF
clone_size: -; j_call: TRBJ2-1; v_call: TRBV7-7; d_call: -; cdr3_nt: TGTGCTAGCAGCTTAGGCCCACCCAATGAGCAGTTCTTC; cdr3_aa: CASSLGPPNEQFF
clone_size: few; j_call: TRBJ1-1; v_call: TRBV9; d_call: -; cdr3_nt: TGTGCCAGCAGCGTAGTCGGGACGTGGGATAACACTGAAGCTTTCTTT; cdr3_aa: CASSVVGTWDNTEAFF
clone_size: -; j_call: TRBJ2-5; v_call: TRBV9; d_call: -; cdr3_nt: TGTGCCAGCAGCGTAGTGGAAACTAGCCCCCCAGAGACCCAGTACTTC; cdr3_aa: CASSVVETSPPETQYF
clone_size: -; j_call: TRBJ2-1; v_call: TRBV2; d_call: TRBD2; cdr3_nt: TGTGCCAGCAGTGATAATAGCGGGAGTGGGTCCTACAATGAGCAGTTCTTC; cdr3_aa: CASSDNSGSGSYNEQFF
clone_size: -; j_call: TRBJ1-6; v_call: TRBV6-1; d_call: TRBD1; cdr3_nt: TGTGCCAGCAGTGAAGATGCCCGGGACAGTTCCCACTTT; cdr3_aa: CASSEDARDSSHF
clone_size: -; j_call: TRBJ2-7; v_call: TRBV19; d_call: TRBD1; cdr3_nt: TGTGCCAGTAGTCGCCTGACAGGGAGCGAGCAGTACTTC; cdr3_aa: CASSRLTGSEQYF
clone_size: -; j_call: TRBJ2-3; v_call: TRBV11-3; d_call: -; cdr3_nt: TGTGCCAGCAGCCCGGACTATTCAGATACGCAGTATTTT; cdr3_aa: CASSPDYSDTQYF
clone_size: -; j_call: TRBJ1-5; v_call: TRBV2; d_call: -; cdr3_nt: TGTGCCAGCAGTGAAAGACAGCTTTATAGCAATCAGCCCCAGCATTTT; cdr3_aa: CASSERQLYSNQPQHF
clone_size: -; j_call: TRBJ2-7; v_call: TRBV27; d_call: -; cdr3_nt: TGTGCCAGCATGACTAGGGGAGCGGGCTACGAGCAGTACTTC; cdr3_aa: CASMTRGAGYEQYF
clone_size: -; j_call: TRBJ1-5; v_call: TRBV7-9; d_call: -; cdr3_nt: TGTGCCAGCAGCTTAGAGACAGTCCATCAGCCCCAGCATTTT; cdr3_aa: CASSLETVHQPQHF
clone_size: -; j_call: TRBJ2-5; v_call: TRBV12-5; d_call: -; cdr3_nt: TGTGCTAGTGGTTTAGGCAGGGAGTACCAAGAGACCCAGTACTTC; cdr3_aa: CASGLGREYQETQYF
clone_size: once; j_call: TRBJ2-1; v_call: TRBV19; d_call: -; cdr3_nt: TGTGCCAGTAGTGGGAGTCTCGGCTCCTACAATGAGCAGTTCTTC; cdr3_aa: CASSGSLGSYNEQFF
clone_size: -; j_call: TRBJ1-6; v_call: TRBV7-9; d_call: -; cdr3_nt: TGTGCCAGCAGCAGAGTAGGGAATGATTCACCCCTCCACTTT; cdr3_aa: CASSRVGNDSPLHF
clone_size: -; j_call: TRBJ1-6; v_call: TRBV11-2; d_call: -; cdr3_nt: TGTGCCAGCAGCCCCTGGATATATAATTCACCCCTCCACTTT; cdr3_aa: CASSPWIYNSPLHF
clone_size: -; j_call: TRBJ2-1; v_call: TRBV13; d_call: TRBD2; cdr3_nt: TGTGCCAGCAGTTATTCCCTAGCGGTCGATTACAATGAGCAGTTCTTC; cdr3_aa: CASSYSLAVDYNEQFF
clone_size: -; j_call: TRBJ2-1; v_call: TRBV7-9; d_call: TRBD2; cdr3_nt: TGTGCCAGCAGCTGGTTTTGGACTAGCGGGATCAATGAGCAGTTCTTC; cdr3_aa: CASSWFWTSGINEQFF
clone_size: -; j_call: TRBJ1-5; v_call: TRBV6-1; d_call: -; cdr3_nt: TGTGCCAGCAGTCCGACAGACACCCAGCCCCAGCATTTT; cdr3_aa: CASSPTDTQPQHF
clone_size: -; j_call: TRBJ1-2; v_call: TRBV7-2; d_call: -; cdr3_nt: TGTGCCAGCAGCCCCTCGGAGGATTATGGCTACACCTTC; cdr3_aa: CASSPSEDYGYTF
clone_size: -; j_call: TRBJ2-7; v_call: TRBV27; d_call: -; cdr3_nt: TGTGCCAGCAGTACCAGGGGTTGGGAACCCTACTACGAGCAGTACTTC; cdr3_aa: CASSTRGWEPYYEQYF
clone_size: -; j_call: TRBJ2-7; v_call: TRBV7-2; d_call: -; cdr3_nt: TGTGCCAGCAGCCCGCCGGCCGTAAGGGACGAGCAGTACTTC; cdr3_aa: CASSPPAVRDEQYF
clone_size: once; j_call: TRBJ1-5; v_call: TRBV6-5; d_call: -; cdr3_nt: TGTGCCAGCAGGCCTGTCGGGGCCGTGGGTCAGCCCCAGCATTTT; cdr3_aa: CASRPVGAVGQPQHF
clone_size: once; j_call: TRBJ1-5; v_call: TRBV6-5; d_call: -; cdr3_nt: TGTGCCAGCAGAACCGGGACGGACAATCAGCCCCAGCATTTT; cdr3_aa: CASRTGTDNQPQHF
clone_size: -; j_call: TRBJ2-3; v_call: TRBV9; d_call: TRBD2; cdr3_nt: TGTGCCAGCAGCGTGTCTCCTAGCGGGTGGGATACGCAGTATTTT; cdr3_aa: CASSVSPSGWDTQYF
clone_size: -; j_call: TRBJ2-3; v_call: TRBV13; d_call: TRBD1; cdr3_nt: TGTGCCAGCAGCATCCAACAGGGGGCGAGCACAGATACGCAGTATTTT; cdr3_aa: CASSIQQGASTDTQYF
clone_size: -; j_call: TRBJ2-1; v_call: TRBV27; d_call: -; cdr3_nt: TGTGCCAGCAGGCATCGGACAGTCAATGAGCAGTTCTTC; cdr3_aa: CASRHRTVNEQFF
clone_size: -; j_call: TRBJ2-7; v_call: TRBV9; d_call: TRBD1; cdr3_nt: TGTGCCAGCAGCCAAACAACCGGGACAGGCGAGCAGTACTTC; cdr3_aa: CASSQTTGTGEQYF
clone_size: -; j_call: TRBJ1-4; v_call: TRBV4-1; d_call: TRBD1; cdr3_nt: TGCGCCAGCAGCCAAGGGACAGGACTAACTAATGAAAAACTGTTTTTT; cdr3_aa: CASSQGTGLTNEKLFF
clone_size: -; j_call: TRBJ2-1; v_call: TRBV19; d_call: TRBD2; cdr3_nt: TGTGCCAGTAGCCCAATTACTAGCGGGAGGATCGAGCAGTTCTTC; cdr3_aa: CASSPITSGRIEQFF
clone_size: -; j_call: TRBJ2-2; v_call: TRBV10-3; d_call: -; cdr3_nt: TGTGCCGCGAAAGATGCGGGGGCAGGCACCGGGGAGCTGTTTTTT; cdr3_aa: CAAKDAGAGTGELFF
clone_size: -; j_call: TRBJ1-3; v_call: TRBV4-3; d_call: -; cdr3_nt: TGCGCCAGCAGCCAAGATTGGGACTCTGGAAACACCATATATTTT; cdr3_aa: CASSQDWDSGNTIYF
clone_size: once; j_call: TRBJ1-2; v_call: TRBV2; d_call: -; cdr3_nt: TGTGCCAGCAGTGAAATAAAGGGTGGCTACACCTTC; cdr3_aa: CASSEIKGGYTF
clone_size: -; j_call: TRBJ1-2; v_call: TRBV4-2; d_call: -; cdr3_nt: TGTGCCAGCAGCCAAGACGGCGCGTTCGTATCGACGGGGGGCTACACCTTC; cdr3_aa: CASSQDGAFVSTGGYTF
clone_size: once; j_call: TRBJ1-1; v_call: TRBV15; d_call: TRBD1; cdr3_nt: TGTGCCACCCGGGACAGACACACTGAAGCTTTCTTT; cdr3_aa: CATRDRHTEAFF
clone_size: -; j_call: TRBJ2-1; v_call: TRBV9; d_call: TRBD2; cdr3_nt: TGTGCCAGCAGCGCAGAAATCGGGGGGGACTACAATGAGCAGTTCTTC; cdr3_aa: CASSAEIGGDYNEQFF
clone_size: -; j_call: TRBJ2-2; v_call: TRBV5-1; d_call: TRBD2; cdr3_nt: TGCGCCAGCAGCTTAGTCTTAGCGGGAGAGGACGGGGAGCTGTTTTTT; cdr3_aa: CASSLVLAGEDGELFF
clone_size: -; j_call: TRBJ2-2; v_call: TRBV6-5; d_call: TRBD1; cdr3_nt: TGTGCCAGCAGCCGAGACAGGGGGCACACCGGGGAGCTGTTTTTT; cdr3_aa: CASSRDRGHTGELFF
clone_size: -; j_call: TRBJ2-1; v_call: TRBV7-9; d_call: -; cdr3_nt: TGTGCCAGCAGCTCAGTCGGGACCCGCGGTGAGCAGTTCTTC; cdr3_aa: CASSSVGTRGEQFF
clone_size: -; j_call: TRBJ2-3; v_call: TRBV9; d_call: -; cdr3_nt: TGTGCCAGCAGCGTAGGGGGGGCTTCTAGCACAGATACGCAGTATTTT; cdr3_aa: CASSVGGASSTDTQYF
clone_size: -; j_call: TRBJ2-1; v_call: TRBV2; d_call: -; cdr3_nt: TGTGCCAGCAGTGAAAAAGTCAGTTACAATGAGCAGTTCTTC; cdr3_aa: CASSEKVSYNEQFF